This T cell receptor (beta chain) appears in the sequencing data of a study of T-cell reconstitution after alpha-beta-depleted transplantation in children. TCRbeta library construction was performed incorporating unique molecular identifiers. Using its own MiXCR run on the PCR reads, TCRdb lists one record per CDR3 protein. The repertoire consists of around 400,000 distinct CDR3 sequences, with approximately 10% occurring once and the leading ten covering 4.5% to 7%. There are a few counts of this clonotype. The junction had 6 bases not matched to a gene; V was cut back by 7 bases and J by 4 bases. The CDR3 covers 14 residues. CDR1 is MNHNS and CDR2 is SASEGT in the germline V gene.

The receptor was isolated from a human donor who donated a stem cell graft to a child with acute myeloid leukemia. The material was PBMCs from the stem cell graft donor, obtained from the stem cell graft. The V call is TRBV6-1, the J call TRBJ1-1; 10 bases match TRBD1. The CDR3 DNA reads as TGTGCCAGCATTGAGGGACAGGGGATCACTGAAGCTTTCTTT. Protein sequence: CASIEGQGITEAFF.